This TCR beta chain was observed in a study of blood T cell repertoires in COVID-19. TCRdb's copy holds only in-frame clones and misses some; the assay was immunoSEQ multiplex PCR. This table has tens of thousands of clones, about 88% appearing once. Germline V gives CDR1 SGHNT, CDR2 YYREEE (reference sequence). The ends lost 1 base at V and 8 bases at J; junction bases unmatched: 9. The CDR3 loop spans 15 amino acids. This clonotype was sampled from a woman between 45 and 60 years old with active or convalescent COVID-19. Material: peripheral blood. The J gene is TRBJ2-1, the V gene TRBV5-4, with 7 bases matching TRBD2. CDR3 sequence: CASSLLAGESDEQFF. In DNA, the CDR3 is TGTGCCAGCAGCTTGTTGGCGGGAGAATCTGATGAGCAGTTCTTC. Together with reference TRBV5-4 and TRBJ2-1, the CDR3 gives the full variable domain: ETGVTQSPTHLIKTRGQQVTLRCSSQSGHNTVSWYQQALGQGPQFIFQYYREEENGRGNFPPRFSGLQFPNYSSELNVNALELDDSALYLCASSLLAGESDEQFFGPGTRLTVL.